This T cell receptor beta chain was documented in a study of T cells in Graves' hyperthyroidism and ophthalmopathy. Study results and caveats: It was a median about 7.1 months before onset that the model predicted ophthalmopathy.

Amplification targeted TCR beta CDR3 regions from RNA transcripts. With the HTBI primer set, the TCR CDR3 went through a first round of RT-PCR. Each CDR3 protein gets one entry after TCRdb re-called the multiplex PCR reads with MiXCR. This sample has about 380,000 distinct CDR3 sequences, with about a fifth found just once. Thyroid ultrasound and orbital computed tomography, with clinical symptoms and serum thyroxine and TRAb, informed diagnoses. The CDR3 covers 14 residues. Germline V gene sequence: CDR1 SGHAT, CDR2 FQNNGV. With 4 bases removed from V and 6 bases from J, the gap between germline ends came to 15 bases. This clonotype was observed once. Its antigen is not identified.

Sequenced: blood. This chain joins TRBV11-2 and TRBJ1-1; a possible D gene is TRBD1 (6 bases). The receptor comes from a man younger than 30 with Graves' ophthalmopathy. CDR3 sequence reads: CASSYIGGASEAFF. The CDR3 DNA sequence: TGTGCCAGCAGCTACATAGGGGGGGCGTCTGAAGCTTTCTTT.